The 4 T cell receptor beta chains listed next were all sequenced from one sample in a study of CD8 T cells in ankylosing spondylitis. MiXCR was run by TCRdb on the 5' RACE reads, yielding one entry per CDR3 protein. The repertoire holds roughly 230,000 distinct CDR3 sequences, with over 15% as singletons. The sequencing input was blood, either unsorted or a sorted T cell fraction (not recorded which). These receptors were collected from a male donor with ankylosing spondylitis or in good health (not recorded which).

This rearrangement joins TRBV5-5 to TRBJ2-1, with 9 bases matching TRBD1. Germline-derived CDR1 and CDR2 are SGHKS and YYEKEE (reference sequence). The CDR3 length is 15 residues. V was clipped by 6 bases and J by 8 bases; unmatched bases: 12. CDR3 residues: CASIIPGQGGDEQFF. CDR3 DNA: TGTGCCAGCATCATCCCGGGACAGGGTGGAGATGAGCAGTTCTTC.

This clonotype was counted a few times. J is TRBJ2-1 and V is TRBV27; the D gene is possibly TRBD1 (5 bases). Per germline, CDR1 MNHEY and CDR2 SMNVEV (reference sequence). Between the trimmed V and J ends, which lost 7 bases and 8 bases, there was a span of 21 bases. The CDR3 length is 15 residues. This chain's CDR3 is CASTSGLSASHEQFF. The CDR3 DNA reads as TGTGCCAGCACATCAGGGCTCTCAGCGTCCCATGAGCAGTTCTTC.

This clonotype was recorded many times. This chain links TRBV5-1 with TRBJ2-1; a weak D match, TRBD2 (6 bases). The length of the CDR3 is 16 residues. Deletions cut 4 bases from V and 2 bases from J, with 16 bases between. Germline-derived CDR1 and CDR2 are SGHRS and YFSETQ. The CDR3 nucleotides read TGCGCCAGCAGCCCGGCGAGACTAGGCCCCTACAATGAGCAGTTCTTC. Its translation: CASSPARLGPYNEQFF.

This clonotype has a handful of counts. The chain uses TRBV29-1 and TRBJ2-1, with 9 bases fitting TRBD1. Trimming at V came to 4 bases and at J to 4 bases, leaving 8 bases not matched to a gene. The germline gives CDR1 SQVTM, CDR2 ANQGSEA. This CDR3 is 15 amino acids long. Written as DNA, the CDR3 is TGCAGCGTTGGGGTCCGGGACAGGGTGTACAATGAGCAGTTCTTC. Residues: CSVGVRDRVYNEQFF.